This TCR beta chain was captured in a study of blood T cell repertoires in COVID-19. Study information: COVID-19 samples from acute and convalescent phases originated in the United States, Italy and Spain.

As processed by the authors: It was from reference gene primer amplification that nucleated cell counts were estimated. The data were produced by immunoSEQ multiplex PCR, yet TCRdb's version contains in-frame clones alone and is incomplete. V and J calls and clone size are those listed in that table; D and trimming were worked out from the DNA. The table shows approximately 100,000 clones, with about 85% occurring only once. Trimming removed 1 base from V and 2 bases from J; junction bases left unmatched: 3. This CDR3 region has 17 residues. CDR1 and CDR2 (germline): SGHNT, YENEEA. Sequenced sample: peripheral blood. The gene calls are TRBV11-3 and TRBJ2-3; 13 bases map to TRBD2. The clonotype originates from a human donor in a cohort sampled during active COVID-19. The CDR3 here is CASSLGLAGGYTDTQYF. Written as DNA, the CDR3 is TGTGCCAGCAGCTTAGGACTAGCGGGGGGTTACACAGATACGCAGTATTTT.